Listed below are T cell receptor beta chains from one sample, sequenced in a study of vaccination and CD4 T cells after COVID-19. Their antigens are not known. One entry per CDR3 protein results from TCRdb running MiXCR on the PCR reads. Among fewer than 15,000 distinct CDR3 sequences listed, less than 45% were seen once. The sequencing sample was made of CD4+ T cells from blood, cultured in vitro. All receptors derive from a human donor who had recovered from COVID-19. The CDR3 runs from the conserved cysteine through the conserved F or W. D genes are given only for firm matches. Part of the rows lack a size; the others show once, few, many or a class for expanded clones.

j_call	clone_size	d_call	v_call	cdr3_aa	cdr3_nt
TRBJ2-1	once	TRBD2	TRBV10-2	CASSESGTTNEQFF	TGCGCCAGCAGTGAGAGCGGGACTACTAATGAGCAGTTCTTC
TRBJ2-5	.	TRBD2	TRBV28	CASSPGTSGSRETQYF	TGTGCCAGCAGTCCCGGGACTAGCGGGAGTCGGGAGACCCAGTACTTC
TRBJ2-5	.	.	TRBV11-2	CASSLGGVETQYF	TGTGCCAGCAGCTTAGGTGGGGTAGAGACCCAGTACTTC
TRBJ1-5	few	.	TRBV2	CASSEGRALSQPQHF	TGTGCCAGCAGTGAGGGCAGGGCCCTCAGTCAGCCCCAGCATTTT
TRBJ1-5	.	.	TRBV10-1	CASSSGLNQPQHF	TGCGCCAGCAGCAGTGGGTTAAATCAGCCCCAGCATTTT
TRBJ2-5	.	.	TRBV9	CASSVRAGDIQETQYF	TGTGCCAGCAGCGTACGAGCTGGGGATATACAAGAGACCCAGTACTTC
TRBJ2-3	.	TRBD2	TRBV7-9	CASSSGLAGGQTSGTDTQYF	TGTGCCAGCAGCAGCGGACTAGCGGGAGGGCAAACCAGCGGAACAGATACGCAGTATTTT
TRBJ2-7	.	TRBD1	TRBV6-5	CASSYSQGAFQYF	TGTGCCAGCAGTTACTCACAGGGGGCGTTTCAGTACTTC
TRBJ1-2	.	.	TRBV4-3	CASSQDFGLQEGYTF	TGCGCCAGCAGCCAAGACTTCGGCCTGCAGGAAGGCTACACCTTC
TRBJ2-1	.	.	TRBV24-1	CATQTQGSSYNEQFF	TGTGCCACCCAAACACAGGGTAGCTCCTACAATGAGCAGTTCTTC
TRBJ1-2	.	TRBD1	TRBV7-3	CASSVETGVGYTF	TGTGCCAGCAGCGTTGAGACAGGGGTCGGCTACACCTTC
TRBJ2-3	.	TRBD2	TRBV20-1	CSLAGGSTDTQYF	TGCAGTCTGGCGGGGGGTAGCACAGATACGCAGTATTTT
TRBJ2-4	.	.	TRBV20-1	CSAGDRAKNIQYF	TGCAGTGCTGGAGACAGAGCCAAAAACATTCAGTACTTC
TRBJ2-7	.	TRBD2	TRBV7-3	CASSLTPGLAGEQYF	TGTGCCAGCAGCTTAACGCCGGGACTAGCAGGGGAGCAGTACTTC
TRBJ1-2	few	.	TRBV10-3	CASHLGYYGYTF	TGTGCCTCTCATCTAGGGTACTATGGCTACACCTTC
TRBJ1-5	few	.	TRBV29-1	CSVRQANQPQHF	TGCAGCGTTAGACAGGCGAATCAGCCCCAGCATTTT
TRBJ1-1	.	.	TRBV21-1	CASTFSSRGAFF	TGTGCCAGCACATTCTCGTCCCGGGGAGCTTTCTTT
TRBJ1-2	few	TRBD1	TRBV7-8	CASSYSRGSDNYGYTF	TGTGCCAGCAGCTATAGCAGGGGGTCGGACAACTATGGCTACACCTTC
TRBJ1-2	.	.	TRBV12-3/TRBV12-4	CASSLGQGRRYTF	TGTGCCAGCAGTTTAGGGCAGGGTCGGCGCTACACCTTC
TRBJ1-1	.	.	TRBV20-1	CSARGFFRSSDSMNTEAFF	TGCAGTGCTAGAGGGTTCTTCCGGTCCAGCGACAGCATGAACACTGAAGCTTTCTTT
TRBJ2-1	.	TRBD2	TRBV20-1	CSASMTSGAIGEQFF	TGCAGTGCTTCGATGACTAGCGGGGCGATCGGTGAGCAGTTCTTC
TRBJ2-7	.	TRBD2	TRBV6-5	CASSYSSGRILYEQYF	TGTGCCAGCAGTTACTCTTCCGGGAGGATTTTGTACGAGCAGTACTTC